These T cell receptor beta chains were read from a single sample in a study of shared clonotypes between healthy human individuals. TCRdb's table, derived via immunoSEQ multiplex PCR, lists solely in-frame clones and lacks some. This sample yields roughly 590,000 clones, of which around 95% are seen a single time; 0.11% belongs to the top ten. Input material: naive CD8+ T cells sorted from blood. All receptors derive from a woman younger than 45 in good health. Each CDR3 is given with its conserved first and last residue. The D gene is left open where the match is weak. The size of a clone is reported for some rows only, either as once, few or many, or as a class for expanded clones.

size	length	D	V	J	CDR3	DNA
.	15	TRBD1	TRBV11-2	TRBJ2-1	CASSHGTGGHNEQFF	TGTGCCAGCAGCCACGGGACAGGGGGCCACAATGAGCAGTTCTTC
once	16	TRBD1	TRBV28	TRBJ2-7	CASSLIPGQGWDEQYF	TGTGCCAGCAGTCTAATCCCGGGACAGGGTTGGGACGAGCAGTACTTC
.	15	TRBD1	TRBV15	TRBJ2-7	CATSRAKGGGYEQYF	TGTGCCACCAGCAGAGCGAAAGGGGGCGGCTACGAGCAGTACTTC
few	13	.	TRBV6-5	TRBJ1-1	CASSYSNIYEAFF	TGTGCCAGCAGTTACTCGAACATCTATGAAGCTTTCTTT
.	16	.	TRBV5-1	TRBJ1-1	CASSFGRASGSPEAFF	TGCGCCAGCAGCTTCGGCAGGGCATCGGGTTCCCCTGAAGCTTTCTTT
.	14	.	TRBV27	TRBJ2-1	CASSLGASNNEQFF	TGTGCCAGCAGTTTAGGTGCTAGCAACAATGAGCAGTTCTTC
.	13	TRBD1	TRBV5-1	TRBJ2-7	CASKDRLSYEQYF	TGCGCCAGCAAGGACAGGTTGTCCTACGAGCAGTACTTC
.	13	.	TRBV9	TRBJ2-2	CASSVADPGELFF	TGTGCCAGCAGCGTAGCTGACCCCGGGGAGCTGTTTTTT
once	16	.	TRBV6-1	TRBJ1-5	CASSDGRVGSNQPQHF	TGTGCCAGCAGTGATGGGCGGGTAGGGAGCAATCAGCCCCAGCATTTT
.	11	.	TRBV5-1	TRBJ2-2	CASSWGGELFF	TGCGCCAGTTCCTGGGGCGGGGAGCTGTTTTTT
once	13	.	TRBV19	TRBJ2-7	CASSMTLTYEQYF	TGTGCCAGTAGTATGACTTTAACCTACGAGCAGTACTTC
.	16	.	TRBV7-2	TRBJ2-3	CASSLAGRDRTDTQYF	TGTGCCAGCAGCTTAGCGGGGCGGGATCGCACAGATACGCAGTATTTT
.	13	.	TRBV5-1	TRBJ2-7	CASSPHGGGEQYF	TGCGCCAGCAGCCCACACGGCGGAGGCGAGCAGTACTTC
.	17	.	TRBV4-1	TRBJ2-3	CASSQADVRLSTDTQYF	TGCGCCAGCAGCCAAGCCGATGTACGACTCAGCACAGATACGCAGTATTTT
.	18	.	TRBV6-1	TRBJ2-6	CASSESLRVEVGANVLTF	TGTGCCAGCAGTGAAAGTCTCAGGGTAGAGGTCGGGGCCAACGTCCTGACTTTC